This T cell receptor beta chain is from a study of blood T cell repertoires in COVID-19. Profiling relied on immunoSEQ multiplex PCR, and the TCRdb table lists in-frame clones only, not all of them. Of hundreds of thousands of clones in the sample, just over 90% were seen once. CDR1 and CDR2 from the germline V gene are ENHRY and SYGVKD. This CDR3 spans 13 amino acids. The ends were cut back, 10 bases at V and 0 bases at J, with 12 bases in the middle. The sample consisted of PBMCs or T cells enriched from blood (not recorded which). The receptor was derived from a woman between 18 and 30 years old who had recovered from COVID-19. The chain recombines TRBV10-3 with TRBJ1-2; TRBD1 might be the D (5 bases). For the CDR3, the DNA is TGTGCCACCTTTGGAGGGGCTAACTATGGCTACACCTTC. Its protein is CATFGGANYGYTF.